Below are 13 T cell receptor beta chains sequenced from a single sample in a study of blood T cell repertoires in COVID-19. TCRdb's table, derived via immunoSEQ multiplex PCR, lists solely in-frame clones and lacks some. This sample has about 120,000 clones, with over 70% found just once. The sample comprised peripheral blood. The receptors originated from an elderly man with active or convalescent COVID-19.

The chain has TRBV7-2 and TRBJ2-2; D possibly corresponds to TRBD1 (5 bases). The ends were cut back, 0 bases at V and 0 bases at J, with 8 bases in the middle. CDR1 is SGHTA and CDR2 is FQGNSA in the germline V gene. This CDR3 contains 16 residues. The CDR3 loop reads CASSLAGPPNTGELFF. CDR3 bases: TGTGCCAGCAGCTTAGCGGGGCCTCCGAACACCGGGGAGCTGTTTTTT. Based on the CDR3 plus reference TRBV7-2 and TRBJ2-2, the full variable domain is GAGVSQSPSNKVTEKGKDVELRCDPISGHTALYWYRQSLGQGLEFLIYFQGNSAPDKSGLPSDRFSAERTGGSVSTLTIQRTQQEDSAVYLCASSLAGPPNTGELFFGEGSRLTVL.

The genes are TRBV7-9 and TRBJ1-1; 8 bases map to TRBD1. V shed 4 bases and J 1 base; nucleotides not matched to a gene: 5. Per the germline V gene, CDR1 is SEHNR and CDR2 is FQNEAQ (reference sequence). The CDR3 consists of 15 residues. The CDR3 region is CASSYSDRENTEAFF. DNA for the CDR3: TGTGCCAGCAGCTATTCGGACAGGGAGAACACTGAAGCTTTCTTT.

V usage is TRBV4-3 and J usage is TRBJ1-1; D is ambiguous. The V end was cut by 0 bases, the J end by 2 bases, with 10 bases between. The CDR3 has 15 residues. Germline values: CDR1 LGHNA, CDR2 YSLEER. The CDR3 sequence is CASSQDREVNTEAFF. The DNA for the CDR3 is TGCGCCAGCAGCCAAGATAGAGAAGTTAACACTGAAGCTTTCTTT.

The chain joins TRBV6-5 to TRBJ1-1; D call uncertain. Germline assignment: CDR1 MNHEY and CDR2 SVGAGI. The CDR3 has 14 residues. With 7 bases removed from V and 6 bases from J, the gap between germline ends came to 18 bases. The CDR3 here is CASTPSTGNSEAFF. The CDR3 DNA sequence: TGTGCCAGCACCCCTTCGACGGGAAACTCTGAAGCTTTCTTT.

The V and J genes are TRBV19 and TRBJ1-2; 7 bases align to TRBD1. Germline V gives CDR1 LNHDA, CDR2 SQIVND (reference sequence). With 4 bases clipped from V and 8 bases from J, the junction kept 16 bases outside the gene matches. The CDR3 consists of 16 residues. The CDR3 loop reads CASSNRAAGGGRGYTF. The CDR3 region has the DNA TGTGCCAGTAGTAATAGGGCCGCCGGAGGGGGCCGGGGCTACACCTTC.

The rearrangement links TRBV6-5 to TRBJ2-7, with a tentative D call TRBD2 (5 bases). The CDR3 length is 14 residues. CDR1 is MNHEY and CDR2 is SVGAGI in the germline V gene. Trimming pared 6 bases from V and 10 bases from J, leaving 22 bases between. CDR3 region: CASRPTPSRDDQYF. The CDR3 nucleotides read TGTGCCAGCAGGCCGACGCCCTCGAGGGATGATCAGTACTTC.

The rearrangement uses TRBV5-6 and TRBJ2-6, with D perhaps matching TRBD2 (6 bases). The V end lost 3 bases, the J end lost 11 bases, and 6 bases lay between the germline ends. The CDR3 is 11 amino acids. CDR1 and CDR2 (germline): SGHDT, YYEEEE. The CDR3 DNA reads TGTGCCAGCAGCTGGGGGGACGTCCTGACTTTC. Translating gives CASSWGDVLTF. Based on the CDR3 plus reference TRBV5-6 and TRBJ2-6, the full variable domain is DAGVTQSPTHLIKTRGQQVTLRCSPKSGHDTVSWYQQALGQGPQFIFQYYEEEERQRGNFPDRFSGHQFPNYSSELNVNALLLGDSALYLCASSWGDVLTFGAGSRLTVL.

V is TRBV4-3 and J is TRBJ2-3; D call uncertain. Deletions cut 1 base from V and 0 bases from J, with 8 bases between. CDR1 is LGHNA, CDR2 YSLEER, per germline. The CDR3 is 15 amino acids. DNA of the CDR3: TGCGCCAGCAGCCAAGGGCCCCCCAGCACAGATACGCAGTATTTT. This sequence encodes CASSQGPPSTDTQYF.

The chain combines TRBV19 with TRBJ2-7, with a possible D match to TRBD2 (5 bases). This CDR3 spans 14 amino acids. V was shortened by 1 base and J by 3 bases, with 10 bases between the two germline ends. Germline V CDR1 and CDR2: LNHDA, SQIVND (reference sequence). CDR3 sequence: CASSIVKGSYEQYF. The CDR3 DNA reads TGTGCCAGTAGTATAGTGAAAGGGAGCTACGAGCAGTACTTC.

V is TRBV6-5 and J is TRBJ1-2, with D possibly being TRBD1 (6 bases). Germline loops: CDR1 MNHEY, CDR2 SVGAGI. This CDR3 has 13 amino acids. Trimming removed 5 bases from V and 4 bases from J, with 11 bases in between. CDR3 nucleotide sequence: TGTGCCAGCAGTAACCGACAGGCCTATGGCTACACCTTC. Amino acids: CASSNRQAYGYTF.

This clone was seen once. The chain joins TRBV7-2 to TRBJ2-4; 7 nucleotides line up with TRBD2. With 5 bases clipped from V and 8 bases from J, the junction kept 9 bases outside the gene matches. The length of the CDR3 is 14 residues. Germline CDR1 and CDR2: SGHTA and FQGNSA. CDR3 loop: CASSPIREGHIQYF. CDR3 DNA: TGTGCCAGCAGCCCTATCAGGGAGGGACACATTCAGTACTTC.

The chain links TRBV10-3 to TRBJ2-7; a possible D gene is TRBD2 (6 bases). CDR1 is ENHRY and CDR2 is SYGVKD in the germline V gene. With 10 bases removed from V and 3 bases from J, the gap between germline ends came to 13 bases. CDR3 length: 12 amino acids. The CDR3 sequence is CASGTGDYEQYF. The CDR3 region has the DNA TGTGCCAGCGGGACTGGGGACTACGAGCAGTACTTC.

The CDR3, as DNA: TGTGCCTGGAGTCCCGGACAGGGGAATTCACCCCTCCACTTT. This sequence encodes CAWSPGQGNSPLHF. The V gene is TRBV30, the J gene TRBJ1-6, with 9 bases matching TRBD1. The CDR3 loop spans 14 amino acids. The germline V gene has CDR1 GTSNPN and CDR2 SVGIG (reference sequence). The J segment lost 7 bases and the V segment lost 2 bases, leaving 3 bases of the junction unmatched.